This T cell receptor (beta chain) emerged from a study of blood T cell repertoires in COVID-19. About the study: PBMCs, B-cell-depleted T cells, or T cells were the source of the cDNA or gDNA that made up the material.

Authors' methods: The assay estimated nucleated cells by amplifying reference gene primers. The assay was immunoSEQ multiplex PCR, and TCRdb's table has in-frame clones only and misses some. V, J and clone size reflect that table, while D and trimming were determined from the DNA. The data hold 190,000 or so clones, with about 81% observed a single time. The receptor's source is a woman of 80 years or more with COVID-19, enrolled during active disease. The specimen sequenced was peripheral blood.

CDR3 protein: CASSPSAQTVNEQFF. The CDR3 nucleotides read TGCGCCAGCAGCCCAAGCGCTCAAACGGTTAATGAGCAGTTCTTC. V and J are TRBV5-1 and TRBJ2-1; no reliable D call. This CDR3 is built from 15 residues. Trimming cost V 4 bases and J 7 bases, with 18 bases left between them. CDR1 is SGHRS, CDR2 YFSETQ, per germline.